These 30 T cell receptor beta chains share one sample of origin, sequenced in a study of CD8+ T cells in alopecia areata. As to treatment: oral pan-JAK inhibitor, 5-10 mg twice daily. Extraction and reverse transcription of RNA yielded cDNA as the sequencing template. Sequenced by immunoSEQ multiplex PCR; TCRdb stores in-frame clones only, minus some. The sample lists tens of thousands of clones; 40% to 55% were seen once. The material was CD8+ T cells sorted from blood, obtained at roughly week 36, from a patient treated with tofacitinib. Source of these receptors: a human donor with alopecia areata.

CDR3 in DNA: TGTGCCAGTAACACAGGGGAGAAGACTGAAGCTTTCTTT. As protein: CASNTGEKTEAFF. The rearrangement joins TRBV9 to TRBJ1-1, with 7 bases identical to TRBD1. J lost 5 bases, V lost 8 bases, and 9 bases had no gene match. CDR3 length: 13 amino acids. CDR1 and CDR2 (germline): SGDLS, YYNGEE.

This clone was observed a few times. The V and J genes are TRBV19 and TRBJ2-7; D possibly matches TRBD1 or TRBD2 (5 bases each). Germline V gene data show CDR1 as LNHDA and CDR2 as SQIVND (reference sequence). CDR3 length: 14 residues. The germline V and J ends were trimmed by 4 bases and 2 bases, with 12 bases remaining between them. The CDR3 nucleotides are TGTGCCAGTAGTACCCGGGACGGAACCTACGAGCAGTACTTC. This encodes CASSTRDGTYEQYF.

In its sample, this clone was seen a few times. The chain employs TRBV7-2 and TRBJ1-1, with D unresolved. Trimming cost V 5 bases and J 4 bases, with 8 bases left between them. The CDR3 consists of 12 residues. Germline V gene sequence: CDR1 SGHTA, CDR2 FQGNSA. CDR3 bases: TGTGCCAGCAGCCACCACCCCACTGAAGCTTTCTTT. Translated, it gives CASSHHPTEAFF.

The J gene is TRBJ2-1, the V gene TRBV7-2; a weak D match, TRBD2 (5 bases). CDR3 size: 11 residues. Germline assignment: CDR1 SGHTA and CDR2 FQGNSA. V was pared by 5 bases and J by 7 bases, with 6 bases between. Here the CDR3 DNA reads TGTGCCAGCAGCCGGACTAATGAGCAGTTCTTC. This codes for CASSRTNEQFF.

This clone was counted a few times. The chain joins TRBV29-1 to TRBJ2-3; TRBD2 matches 8 bases. Looked up from germline, CDR1 is SQVTM and CDR2 is ANQGSEA. The CDR3 consists of 16 residues. V shed 4 bases and J 6 bases; nucleotides not matched to a gene: 15. The CDR3 DNA reads as TGCAGCGTTGTGATAGCGGGAATCATGAGGTTGGATACGCAGTATTTT. This translates into CSVVIAGIMRLDTQYF.

The J gene is TRBJ1-5, the V gene TRBV27; D uncertain. The CDR3 is made up of 13 amino acids. The germline V and J ends were trimmed by 5 bases and 5 bases, with 10 bases remaining between them. The germline V gene encodes CDR1 MNHEY and CDR2 SMNVEV (reference sequence). CDR3 nucleotide sequence: TGTGCCAGCAGTCCCGCGGACTATCAGCCCCAGCATTTT. Amino acids: CASSPADYQPQHF.

CDR3 nucleotides: TGTGCCAGCAGTGACATACAGGGGGCAGGTACGCAGTATTTT. Translated: CASSDIQGAGTQYF. The chain joins TRBV6-4 to TRBJ2-3; TRBD1 agrees at 9 bases. With 2 bases clipped from V and 8 bases from J, the junction kept 5 bases outside the gene matches. Germline CDR1 is MRHNA and CDR2 is SNTAGT. This CDR3 is built from 14 residues.

Points on this clone: Other DNA sequences in this sample translate to the same CDR3. This chain links TRBV6-1 with TRBJ2-3, with 10 bases identical to TRBD2. Germline V lookup: CDR1 MNHNS, CDR2 SASEGT. The length of the CDR3 is 14 residues. J was trimmed by 2 bases and V by 7 bases; bases with no gene match: 3. CDR3 bases: TGTGCCAGCAAACTAGCGGGGTCCACAGATACGCAGTATTTT. Its protein is CASKLAGSTDTQYF.

The V gene is TRBV29-1, the J gene TRBJ2-3; D is uncertain. This CDR3 comprises 15 residues. From germline, CDR1 is SQVTM and CDR2 ANQGSEA. Trimming stripped 4 bases from V and 3 bases from J, with 17 bases between. CDR3 amino acids: CSVVGGLGGTDTQYF. CDR3 bases: TGCAGCGTTGTAGGTGGTCTGGGTGGAACAGATACGCAGTATTTT.

The table lists this clone with many counts. The CDR3 protein is CSVPGLAGTEQFF. In DNA, the CDR3 is TGCAGCGTTCCGGGACTAGCGGGAACTGAGCAGTTCTTC. The V gene is TRBV29-1, the J gene TRBJ2-1, with 13 bases that match TRBD2. Germline values: CDR1 SQVTM, CDR2 ANQGSEA. Losses at the gene ends were 5 bases for V and 9 bases for J; bases not matched to a gene: 4. This CDR3 has 13 amino acids.

CDR3 sequence reads: CASSIRVRQNYGYTF. The CDR3 DNA reads TGTGCCAGTAGTATAAGGGTTCGACAGAACTATGGCTACACCTTC. The rearrangement joins TRBV19 to TRBJ1-2; TRBD1 is a possible D gene (5 bases). V dropped 2 bases and J dropped 2 bases, with 12 bases sitting between them. The germline CDR1 and CDR2 sequences are LNHDA and SQIVND (reference sequence). The CDR3 length is 15 residues.

This clone was counted only a few times. The chain uses TRBV29-1 and TRBJ1-2; D is unclear. The germline V gene encodes CDR1 SQVTM and CDR2 ANQGSEA. Trimming took off 1 base at V and 3 bases at J, with 6 bases between the two ends. This CDR3 region has 12 residues. CDR3 coding DNA: TGCAGCGTTGAAGCCGGAGACTATGGCTACACCTTC. Protein: CSVEAGDYGYTF.

This clone was detected a few times. The chain combines TRBV6-5 with TRBJ2-1; 7 bases agree with TRBD2. Trimming cost V 4 bases and J 8 bases; bases outside gene matches: 8. Germline assignment: CDR1 MNHEY and CDR2 SVGAGI. The CDR3 is made up of 14 amino acids. CDR3 DNA: TGTGCCAGCAGTTCCGCGGGAGAGTCCGATGAGCAGTTCTTC. Translating it yields CASSSAGESDEQFF.

This rearrangement joins TRBV27 to TRBJ2-7; 12 positions match TRBD2. This CDR3 is built from 14 residues. Germline CDR1 is MNHEY and CDR2 is SMNVEV (reference sequence). The V segment lost 6 bases and the J segment 6 bases; nucleotides outside the gene matches: 6. Here the CDR3 reads CASSLAGGLGEQYF. The CDR3 nucleotides read TGTGCCAGCAGCCTAGCGGGAGGGTTGGGCGAGCAGTACTTC.

This clone was found a few times. The gene calls are TRBV28 and TRBJ1-1, with D perhaps TRBD1 (6 bases). V was cut by 6 bases and J by 3 bases, with 14 bases left in between. This CDR3 is 14 amino acids long. CDR1 and CDR2 (germline): MDHEN, SYDVKM. In DNA, the CDR3 is TGTGCCAGCAGCCCCAGGGGATGGGACACTGAAGCTTTCTTT. This translates into CASSPRGWDTEAFF.

The V gene is TRBV29-1, the J gene TRBJ2-7; 8 nucleotides match TRBD1. The CDR3 is 14 amino acids. CDR1 and CDR2 from the germline V gene are SQVTM and ANQGSEA. The V gene end was trimmed by 4 bases and the J gene end by 2 bases; junction bases not matched to a gene: 7. CDR3 residues: CSVVTGQATYEQYF. The CDR3, as DNA: TGCAGCGTTGTGACGGGACAGGCTACCTACGAGCAGTACTTC.

This clone was seen more than once but under ten times. The genes are TRBV5-6 and TRBJ2-2; D is uncertain. V lost 0 bases and J lost 8, with 17 bases in between. The CDR3 spans 16 residues. Germline V gene lookup returns CDR1 SGHDT and CDR2 YYEEEE. The CDR3 DNA reads TGTGCCAGCAGCTTGGCCGGACCGCAGATATATGGGGAGCTGTTTTTT. It is translated as CASSLAGPQIYGELFF.

This clone was counted only a few times. J is TRBJ2-4 and V is TRBV11-2; D gene ambiguous. Trimming took off 4 bases at V and 5 bases at J, with 6 bases between the two ends. Germline CDR1 reads SGHAT; CDR2 reads FQNNGV. The CDR3 runs to 12 residues. CDR3 bases: TGTGCCAGCAGCTCGACGGAAAACATTCAGTACTTC. Translating gives CASSSTENIQYF.

This chain uses TRBV9 with TRBJ2-1; tentatively, D is TRBD1 (6 bases). The germline CDR1 and CDR2 sequences are SGDLS and YYNGEE. V was trimmed by 1 base and J by 8 bases, leaving 13 bases between them. This CDR3 has 14 residues. CDR3: CASSVTGYNDEQFF. CDR3 nucleotide sequence: TGTGCCAGCAGCGTAACAGGGTACAACGATGAGCAGTTCTTC.

This chain uses TRBV29-1 with TRBJ2-7; 8 bases match TRBD1. This CDR3 region has 11 residues. The trim removed 7 bases at V and 5 bases at J, leaving 4 bases unmatched. Germline CDR1 is SQVTM and CDR2 is ANQGSEA. The CDR3 is CSALGQDEQYF. In DNA form, the CDR3 reads TGCAGCGCCCTGGGACAGGACGAGCAGTACTTC.

The chain links TRBV6-6 to TRBJ2-1, with 7 bases matching TRBD2. The CDR3 has 16 residues. Germline CDR1 is MNHNY and CDR2 is SVGAGI (reference sequence). With 0 bases clipped from V and 7 bases from J, the junction kept 9 bases outside the gene matches. CDR3 protein: CASSYSAGDRRNEQFF. The DNA of the CDR3 is TGTGCCAGCAGTTACTCGGCGGGAGATAGAAGGAATGAGCAGTTCTTC.

On this clone itself: A junction boundary mismatches the germline segment, possibly from a read error. V usage is TRBV30 and J usage is TRBJ2-1; D is ambiguous. The germline V gene has CDR1 GTSNPN and CDR2 SVGIG (reference sequence). The length of the CDR3 is 13 residues. The CDR3 here is CAWSASSHNEQFF. The CDR3, as DNA: TGTGCCTGGAGCGCTTCCTCCCACAATGAGCAGTTCTTC.

This clone was seen only a few times. Different DNA sequences within this sample yield the same CDR3. The rearrangement joins TRBV5-1 to TRBJ2-1; the D call may be TRBD1 or TRBD2 (5 bases each). The length of the CDR3 is 13 residues. V lost 0 bases and J lost 6, with 7 bases in between. CDR1 SGHRS and CDR2 YFSETQ come from the germline V gene. The CDR3 is CASSLGGVNEQFF. As DNA, the CDR3 is TGCGCCAGCAGCTTGGGAGGGGTCAATGAGCAGTTCTTC.

The chain uses TRBV30 and TRBJ2-6, with D tentatively TRBD1 (6 bases). The CDR3 spans 15 residues. In germline, CDR1 is GTSNPN, CDR2 SVGIG (reference sequence). With 7 bases removed from V and 0 bases from J, the gap between germline ends came to 13 bases. The CDR3, as DNA: TGTGCCTTAGCAGGGGCCTACTCTGGGGCCAACGTCCTGACTTTC. This sequence encodes CALAGAYSGANVLTF. Variable domain in full (rest from reference TRBV30 and TRBJ2-6): SQTIHQWPATLVQPVGSPLSLECTVEGTSNPNLYWYRQAAGRGLQLLFYSVGIGQISSEVPQNLSASRPQDRQFILSSKKLLLSDSGFYLCALAGAYSGANVLTFGAGSRLTVL.

The genes are TRBV30 and TRBJ2-1, with 7 bases lining up with TRBD2. The germline V gene has CDR1 GTSNPN and CDR2 SVGIG (reference sequence). The CDR3 is 15 residues long. After removal of 1 base from V and 4 bases from J, the junction contained 7 bases not matched to a gene. The CDR3 loop is CAWSETSSDYNEQFF. For the CDR3, the DNA is TGTGCCTGGAGTGAGACTAGCTCAGATTACAATGAGCAGTTCTTC. Supplemented by reference TRBV30 and TRBJ2-1, the full variable domain reads SQTIHQWPATLVQPVGSPLSLECTVEGTSNPNLYWYRQAAGRGLQLLFYSVGIGQISSEVPQNLSASRPQDRQFILSSKKLLLSDSGFYLCAWSETSSDYNEQFFGPGTRLTVL.

This clone appeared once. The chain uses TRBV27 and TRBJ1-5, with a weak D call TRBD1 (5 bases). In germline, CDR1 is MNHEY, CDR2 SMNVEV (reference sequence). This CDR3 spans 15 amino acids. Trimming took off 5 bases at V and 3 bases at J, with 14 bases between the two ends. CDR3 region: CASSPRDWANQPQHF. CDR3 in DNA: TGTGCCAGCAGTCCCCGGGACTGGGCCAATCAGCCCCAGCATTTT.

This clone was seen just once. This rearrangement joins TRBV10-3 to TRBJ1-1, with TRBD1 identical over 7 bases. The V gene's germline CDR1 is ENHRY and CDR2 SYGVKD. The CDR3 spans 12 residues. V trimming: 6 bases; J trimming: 4 bases; junction bases outside the gene matches: 2. As DNA, the CDR3 is TGTGCCATCAGGCCAGGGGGCACTGAAGCTTTCTTT. This translates into CAIRPGGTEAFF.

In regard to this clone: A junction boundary mismatches the germline segment, possibly from a read error. The V and J genes are TRBV7-7 and TRBJ2-7; possible D gene TRBD1, 5 bases. This CDR3 spans 15 amino acids. CDR1 and CDR2 (germline): SSHAT, FNYEAQ (reference sequence). For the CDR3, the DNA is TGTGCTAGCAGCCCTCGTGAAGGGGCCTGGTACGAGCAGTACTTC. This gives the protein CASSPREGAWYEQYF.

The V gene is TRBV7-9, the J gene TRBJ2-7; 10 bases fit TRBD1. The CDR3 length is 12 residues. Germline loops: CDR1 SEHNR, CDR2 FQNEAQ (reference sequence). Losses at the gene ends were 9 bases for V and 3 bases for J; bases not matched to a gene: 2. CDR3: CASRDRGYEQYF. The CDR3 nucleotides are TGTGCCAGTCGGGACAGGGGCTACGAGCAGTACTTC.

The chain carries TRBV4-1 and TRBJ2-3; D assignment may be TRBD1 or TRBD2 (6 bases each). The germline V and J ends were trimmed by 3 bases and 4 bases, with 11 bases remaining between them. CDR3 size: 14 residues. The germline V gene has CDR1 MGHRA and CDR2 YSYEKL. The chain's CDR3 is CASSHLGGSDTQYF. The CDR3 DNA sequence: TGCGCCAGCAGCCACCTAGGGGGGTCAGATACGCAGTATTTT.